Listed below are T cell receptor beta chains from one sample, sequenced in a study of monozygotic twins with inflammatory bowel disease. One entry per CDR3 protein, without DNA, is what TCRdb gives after re-calling the 5' RACE reads. The sample has about 420,000 distinct CDR3 sequences; the top ten hold around 2.4%. Material: blood. The receptors stem from a human donor with ulcerative colitis or Crohn's disease, or a healthy co-twin of an affected twin (not recorded which). The CDR3 runs from the conserved cysteine through the conserved F or W.

j_gene: TRBJ2-7; len: 15; v_gene: TRBV12-3/TRBV12-4; CDR3aa: CVSSMGLAGPYEQYF
j_gene: TRBJ2-1; len: 15; v_gene: TRBV7-9; CDR3aa: CASSLGTSGGGEQFF
j_gene: TRBJ2-3; len: 15; v_gene: TRBV14; CDR3aa: CASSQGRASPVTQYF
j_gene: TRBJ2-6; len: 14; v_gene: TRBV10-3; CDR3aa: CAITGDAGANVLTF
j_gene: TRBJ2-3; len: 14; v_gene: TRBV5-1; CDR3aa: CASSLAARRDTQYF
j_gene: TRBJ2-5; len: 13; v_gene: TRBV7-2; CDR3aa: CASSFSYQETQYF
j_gene: TRBJ2-6; len: 14; v_gene: TRBV2; CDR3aa: CASSRTAGANVLTF
j_gene: TRBJ1-5; len: 14; v_gene: TRBV12-3/TRBV12-4; CDR3aa: CASRDGRNNQPQHF
j_gene: TRBJ2-1; len: 14; v_gene: TRBV29-1; CDR3aa: CSVGRTVRNDEQFF
j_gene: TRBJ1-1; len: 14; v_gene: TRBV9; CDR3aa: CASSPGQGPTEAFF
j_gene: TRBJ1-3; len: 13; v_gene: TRBV20-1; CDR3aa: CSASGVSGNTIYF
j_gene: TRBJ2-3; len: 16; v_gene: TRBV7-9; CDR3aa: CASTNPMGGSTDTQYF
j_gene: TRBJ2-1; len: 16; v_gene: TRBV7-8; CDR3aa: CASSMNLAGGPNEQFF
j_gene: TRBJ1-1; len: 14; v_gene: TRBV18; CDR3aa: CASSPPTGREKAFF
j_gene: TRBJ2-1; len: 12; v_gene: TRBV27; CDR3aa: CASSSYANEQFF
j_gene: TRBJ1-6; len: 15; v_gene: TRBV3-1; CDR3aa: CASSAAPGVGSPLHF
j_gene: TRBJ1-2; len: 12; v_gene: TRBV5-1; CDR3aa: CASSSDSYGYTF
j_gene: TRBJ1-2; len: 15; v_gene: TRBV6-1; CDR3aa: CASSPTRGNNYGYTF
j_gene: TRBJ2-2; len: 14; v_gene: TRBV6-1; CDR3aa: CASRDRLNTGELFF
j_gene: TRBJ2-1; len: 17; v_gene: TRBV3-1; CDR3aa: CASSQGVGGGPYNEQFF
j_gene: TRBJ2-1; len: 16; v_gene: TRBV7-9; CDR3aa: CASRDAEGVKFNEQFF
j_gene: TRBJ2-3; len: 13; v_gene: TRBV7-2; CDR3aa: CASSLNGRDTQYF
j_gene: TRBJ2-7; len: 14; v_gene: TRBV15; CDR3aa: CATSRGTGNYEQYF
j_gene: TRBJ2-3; len: 15; v_gene: TRBV5-1; CDR3aa: CASSVAGEGTDTQYF
j_gene: TRBJ2-1; len: 14; v_gene: TRBV27; CDR3aa: CASSPRRGENEQFF
j_gene: TRBJ2-1; len: 15; v_gene: TRBV19; CDR3aa: CASSIGTPIYNEQFF
j_gene: TRBJ1-2; len: 15; v_gene: TRBV4-1; CDR3aa: CASSQAETGIRGYTF
j_gene: TRBJ1-2; len: 17; v_gene: TRBV28; CDR3aa: CASSLYSRGQATRGYTF
j_gene: TRBJ2-2; len: 12; v_gene: TRBV12-3/TRBV12-4; CDR3aa: CASTPAGLELFF
j_gene: TRBJ2-1; len: 11; v_gene: TRBV9; CDR3aa: CASSAGGEQFF
j_gene: TRBJ1-6; len: 14; v_gene: TRBV5-5; CDR3aa: CASSARPYNSPLHF
j_gene: TRBJ1-6; len: 13; v_gene: TRBV20-1; CDR3aa: CSARQGQNSPLHF
j_gene: TRBJ2-1; len: 15; v_gene: TRBV5-1; CDR3aa: CASSGAGGLVNEQFF
j_gene: TRBJ2-1; len: 15; v_gene: TRBV20-1; CDR3aa: CSASGDGRGYNEQFF
j_gene: TRBJ1-1; len: 16; v_gene: TRBV18; CDR3aa: CASSLLRTDPNTEAFF
j_gene: TRBJ1-2; len: 16; v_gene: TRBV5-1; CDR3aa: CASSFGQSTGGYGYTF
j_gene: TRBJ2-1; len: 15; v_gene: TRBV20-1; CDR3aa: CSARIPGPLSYEQFF
j_gene: TRBJ1-1; len: 13; v_gene: TRBV15; CDR3aa: CATKDQRNTEAFF
j_gene: TRBJ2-3; len: 14; v_gene: TRBV20-1; CDR3aa: CSAIPYQTADTQYF
j_gene: TRBJ2-7; len: 18; v_gene: TRBV6-1; CDR3aa: CASTDRDRGGRGSYEQYF
j_gene: TRBJ2-1; len: 13; v_gene: TRBV18; CDR3aa: CASWEPRYNEQFF
j_gene: TRBJ2-1; len: 13; v_gene: TRBV28; CDR3aa: CAIKSPRDNEQFF
j_gene: TRBJ1-1; len: 13; v_gene: TRBV29-1; CDR3aa: CSVYRVGDTEAFF
j_gene: TRBJ2-7; len: 15; v_gene: TRBV12-3/TRBV12-4; CDR3aa: CASSKPGQGAYEQYF
j_gene: TRBJ1-4; len: 16; v_gene: TRBV7-9; CDR3aa: CASSTGQGAGNEKLFF
j_gene: TRBJ1-2; len: 13; v_gene: TRBV27; CDR3aa: CASSSNGVYGYTF
j_gene: TRBJ2-1; len: 15; v_gene: TRBV19; CDR3aa: CASSPGYSGSDEQFF
j_gene: TRBJ1-1; len: 14; v_gene: TRBV12-3/TRBV12-4; CDR3aa: CASSSHRWDGEAFF
j_gene: TRBJ1-2; len: 15; v_gene: TRBV12-3/TRBV12-4; CDR3aa: CASSRFGRENYGYTF
j_gene: TRBJ2-1; len: 15; v_gene: TRBV6-5; CDR3aa: CASSYFAGVDGEQFF
j_gene: TRBJ2-6; len: 15; v_gene: TRBV30; CDR3aa: CASRHYSSGANVLTF
j_gene: TRBJ2-3; len: 13; v_gene: TRBV2; CDR3aa: CASRQRVADTQYF
j_gene: TRBJ2-6; len: 18; v_gene: TRBV28; CDR3aa: CASSFRPGGRSGANVLTF
j_gene: TRBJ2-1; len: 17; v_gene: TRBV14; CDR3aa: CASSPPRGGARDNEQFF
j_gene: TRBJ1-4; len: 15; v_gene: TRBV5-1; CDR3aa: CASSLIPGVDEKLFF